The clone carrying this T cell receptor (beta chain) was observed a few times. Its matching antigen is unknown. Extraction of RNA preceded its reverse transcription into cDNA, which served as the sequencing template. The table came from immunoSEQ multiplex PCR; TCRdb's copy has only in-frame clones and leaves some out. This sample has about 150,000 clones; approximately 60% occur once, and the top ten carry approximately 4.3%. This sample is part of a study of CD8+ T cells in alopecia areata. The germline V and J ends were trimmed by 2 bases and 1 base, with 9 bases remaining between them. Germline values: CDR1 SGHDT, CDR2 YYEEEE. This CDR3 contains 14 residues. The sorting of PBMCs gave CD4+ and CD8+ T cells. General study findings and limits: It was less clear whether patients shared TCRs than it was in mice, possibly because of HLA. Resident alphabeta T-cell populations of normal skin are likewise subject to sequencing in scalp samples. For lesional scalp, especially alopecia totalis/universalis, clonality was higher than in normal scalp.

The origin of this receptor is a human donor in good health. The sample was CD4+ T cells sorted from blood. V gene TRBV5-6 combines with J gene TRBJ2-5; possibly TRBD1 for D (5 bases). The CDR3 loop reads CASSFGQGQETQYF. CDR3 in DNA: TGTGCCAGCAGCTTTGGGCAGGGCCAAGAGACCCAGTACTTC.